The T cell receptor beta chain described here comes from a study of cytomegalovirus exposure and HLA in healthy donors. General observations from the study: The tendency of first-cohort TCR clusters to co-occur in the 100 to 150 validation repertoires emerged from a later analysis. The classifier reportedly diagnosed cytomegalovirus status with high specificity and sensitivity.

Worth noting for this clone: Its antigen is not identified.

Trimming shortened V by 4 bases and J by 4 bases, and 16 bases separated the two germline ends. CDR3 length: 15 residues. Germline-derived CDR1 and CDR2 are LNHDA and SQIVND (reference sequence). The method was immunoSEQ multiplex PCR; TCRdb's version includes in-frame clones alone and lacks a portion of them. Of roughly 120,000 clones in the sample, around 85% were seen once. The receptor was isolated from a man between 18 and 35 years old in good health and CMV-seropositive. This chain links TRBV19 with TRBJ1-2; D is ambiguous. Sequenced material: PBMCs. The CDR3 spells CASSSTASPVYGYTF. CDR3 DNA: TGTGCCAGTAGTAGTACAGCCTCCCCCGTCTATGGCTACACCTTC.